This T cell receptor (beta chain) derives from a study of response to subunit inactivated influenza vaccine. V was pared by 3 bases and J by 3 bases, with 15 bases between. The CDR3 length is 15 residues. Per germline, CDR1 LGHDT and CDR2 YNNKEL (reference sequence). TCRdb recomputed calls from the RT-PCR reads with MiXCR, one row per CDR3 protein. The table shows hundreds of thousands of distinct CDR3 sequences, with around 25% occurring only once. V gene TRBV3-1 combines with J gene TRBJ2-7; either TRBD1 or TRBD2 may supply D (5 bases each). The sample consisted of CD4+ T cells sorted from PBMCs, taken 4 to 6 days after vaccination. This receptor was obtained from a man between 45 and 60 years old who received an inactivated influenza vaccine. The CDR3 loop is CASSHESGTGYEQYF. CDR3 DNA: TGTGCCAGCAGCCATGAATCCGGGACGGGCTACGAGCAGTACTTC.